This TCR beta chain is drawn from a study of regulatory T cells in long-lasting Graves disease. This CDR3 region has 15 residues. Per germline, CDR1 KGHSH and CDR2 LQKENI. The V end lost 3 bases, the J end lost 2 bases, and 12 bases lay between the germline ends. This clonotype occurred a few times. Its antigen is unidentified. General observations from the study: Persistent Graves' patients possessed reduced TCR diversity relative to recently diagnosed ones. When disease was persistent, TRBV28, TRBJ1-2 and TRBJ2-5 were the favored segments.

Specified time point: newly diagnosed GD, antithyroid drugs for less than 3 months. RNA extracted from PBMCs served as the sequencing template. Library construction for TCR beta used iRepertoire HTBI primers and Arm-PCR of CDR3 regions. TCRdb fed the multiplex PCR reads into MiXCR, producing one record per CDR3 protein. The repertoire holds 530,000 or so distinct CDR3 sequences, with approximately 15% as singletons. Another study also made use of these data, one on T cells in Graves' hyperthyroidism and ophthalmopathy. That work contributes: Diagnoses were established using clinical symptoms, serum thyroxine and TRAb, thyroid ultrasound and orbital computed tomography.

This TCR derives from a man aged 25-40 years with Graves disease. The chain links TRBV18 to TRBJ2-3; D assignment may be TRBD1 or TRBD2 (5 bases each). The material was peripheral blood mononuclear cells (PBMCs), obtained at new diagnosis, from a patient treated with antithyroid drugs. The CDR3 reads CASSPSGAFTDTQYF. DNA for the CDR3: TGTGCCAGCTCACCTTCCGGGGCTTTCACAGATACGCAGTATTTT.